One sample yielded the 26 T cell receptor beta chains listed below, sequenced in a study of shared clonotypes between healthy human individuals (dated by TCRdb to about 2020). Libraries were constructed by the immunoSEQ multiplex PCR assay. Here the immuneACCESS table is served through TCRdb, limited to in-frame sequences with V and J called. Missing clones are a known gap in these copies; in checked studies unresolved V genes cover under half, and the rest lacks a known reason. This sample lists over a million clones; more than 95% were detected once. Roughly 1.2% of the sample comes from the top ten. Sequencing was done on a sample of naive CD4+ T cells sorted from blood. Per the publication, the cell subset or site label means: CD45RA+ positively selected. The receptors shown here come from a man younger than 40 in good health.

CDR3 DNA: TGTGCCAGCAGTGATGTGGGAACAGGACTAGCGGGAGTGGGGGAGCAGTTCTTC. Translated, it gives CASSDVGTGLAGVGEQFF. The chain recombines TRBV6-1 with TRBJ2-1; 13 bases agree with TRBD2. The germline V gene encodes CDR1 MNHNS and CDR2 SASEGT. The CDR3 totals 18 residues. Trimming at V came to 3 bases and at J to 10 bases, leaving 15 bases not matched to a gene.

The sample holds one count of this clone. The rearrangement uses TRBV11-2 and TRBJ2-7; no clear D. Between the trimmed V and J ends, which lost 2 bases and 6 bases, there was a span of 14 bases. Germline lookup yields CDR1 SGHAT and CDR2 FQNNGV. There are 14 residues in the CDR3. CDR3 nucleotides: TGTGCCAGCAGCTTACGGCCTTCCCTCTCCGAGCAGTACTTC. Translating gives CASSLRPSLSEQYF.

This sequence joins TRBV9 and TRBJ1-2; the match to TRBD1 covers 7 bases. The CDR3 totals 13 residues. The V and J ends lost 2 bases and 7 bases, in that order; junction bases with no gene match: 5. Per the germline V gene, CDR1 is SGDLS and CDR2 is YYNGEE. CDR3 region: CASSVGQVLGYTF. CDR3 nucleotides: TGTGCCAGCAGCGTTGGACAGGTGCTTGGCTACACCTTC.

The V and J genes are TRBV5-6 and TRBJ2-3; D remains ambiguous. The CDR3 sequence is 15 residues long. Trimming cost V 4 bases and J 0 bases, with 12 bases left between them. CDR1 and CDR2 from the germline V gene are SGHDT and YYEEEE. The CDR3 protein is CASSPPLGSTDTQYF. CDR3 in DNA: TGTGCCAGCAGCCCCCCTTTGGGGAGCACAGATACGCAGTATTTT. Variable domain in full (rest from reference TRBV5-6 and TRBJ2-3): DAGVTQSPTHLIKTRGQQVTLRCSPKSGHDTVSWYQQALGQGPQFIFQYYEEEERQRGNFPDRFSGHQFPNYSSELNVNALLLGDSALYLCASSPPLGSTDTQYFGPGTRLTVL.

Only one count was recorded for this clone. The CDR3 here is CASSSHGGSNEQFF. For the CDR3, the DNA is TGTGCCAGCAGCAGCCATGGGGGCTCGAATGAGCAGTTCTTC. The V call is TRBV9, the J call TRBJ2-1, with a weak D call TRBD1 (6 bases). Trimming removed 4 bases from V and 7 bases from J, with 15 bases in between. Germline loops: CDR1 SGDLS, CDR2 YYNGEE. The CDR3 spans 14 residues.

V and J are TRBV6-1 and TRBJ1-1; D is unclear. The V gene's germline CDR1 is MNHNS and CDR2 SASEGT. Trimming removed 6 bases at V and 1 base at J, with 9 bases between. This CDR3 comprises 13 residues. The CDR3 nucleotides are TGTGCCAGCAGCACAAAGGGGAACACTGAAGCTTTCTTT. Translated, it gives CASSTKGNTEAFF.

The chain carries TRBV11-2 and TRBJ2-7; the D gene is possibly TRBD2 (6 bases). CDR3 size: 15 residues. CDR1 and CDR2 from the germline V gene are SGHAT and FQNNGV. Trimming cost V 2 bases and J 6 bases, with 17 bases left between them. Here the CDR3 reads CASSLYRGIAFEQYF. CDR3 coding DNA: TGTGCCAGCAGCTTATATCGCGGGATCGCGTTCGAGCAGTACTTC.

The chain combines TRBV5-1 with TRBJ1-2; maybe TRBD1 (5 bases). This CDR3 is 14 amino acids long. Per germline, CDR1 SGHRS and CDR2 YFSETQ. V lost 0 bases and J lost 2, with 8 bases in between. The CDR3 is CASSLARQNYGYTF. In DNA form, the CDR3 reads TGCGCCAGCAGCTTGGCCCGACAGAACTATGGCTACACCTTC.

The chain couples TRBV28 to TRBJ2-7, with a weak D call TRBD2 (5 bases). V lost 4 bases and J lost 3, with 19 bases in between. The germline CDR1 and CDR2 sequences are MDHEN and SYDVKM. The CDR3 runs 16 residues. CDR3 amino acids: CASSWIPGMSGYEQYF. The CDR3 nucleotides read TGTGCCAGCAGTTGGATTCCGGGAATGTCGGGCTACGAGCAGTACTTC.

The genes are TRBV6-1 and TRBJ1-5; weak D call: TRBD1 (5 bases). V was shortened by 2 bases and J by 5 bases, with 16 bases between the two germline ends. CDR1 and CDR2 (germline): MNHNS, SASEGT. The CDR3 is 16 amino acids. CDR3 in DNA: TGTGCCAGCAGTGAAAAGGGTAGGGGAGTTTATCAGCCCCAGCATTTT. Residues: CASSEKGRGVYQPQHF.

The chain has TRBV19 and TRBJ2-5, with 9 bases matching TRBD2. The CDR3 spans 14 residues. Looked up from germline, CDR1 is LNHDA and CDR2 is SQIVND (reference sequence). Unmatched junction bases numbered 5, after V lost 8 bases and J lost 1 base. The CDR3 here is CASQPTSGQETQYF. Here the CDR3 DNA reads TGTGCCAGTCAACCGACTAGCGGCCAAGAGACCCAGTACTTC.

This chain connects TRBV2 to TRBJ2-2; 9 nucleotides agree with TRBD1. CDR3 length equals 19 residues. Trimming removed 4 bases from V and 2 bases from J; junction bases left unmatched: 14. In germline, CDR1 is SNHLY, CDR2 FYNNEI. The CDR3 here is CASSGRDHPGQGNTGELFF. The CDR3 DNA sequence: TGTGCCAGCAGTGGGAGGGATCATCCGGGACAGGGAAACACCGGGGAGCTGTTTTTT.

This clone has only one observation. The chain has TRBV15 and TRBJ2-2, with TRBD1 matching over 11 bases. V shed 8 bases and J 7 bases; nucleotides not matched to a gene: 9. Germline loops: CDR1 LNHNV, CDR2 YYDKDF (reference sequence). The CDR3 covers 15 residues. The CDR3 DNA sequence: TGTGCCACCGAGAGCGGACAGGGGGCCGTCGGGGAGCTGTTTTTT. Translation: CATESGQGAVGELFF. The whole variable domain, remainder taken from reference TRBV15 and TRBJ2-2, is DAMVIQNPRYQVTQFGKPVTLSCSQTLNHNVMYWYQQKSSQAPKLLFHYYDKDFNNEADTPDNFQSRRPNTSFCFLDIRSPGLGDTAMYLCATESGQGAVGELFFGEGSRLTVL.

CDR3 protein: CASSSRLVGGPDTQYF. The DNA for the CDR3 is TGTGCCAGCAGCTCCCGACTAGTCGGTGGCCCAGATACGCAGTATTTT. V usage is TRBV11-2 and J usage is TRBJ2-3; weak D call: TRBD2 (6 bases). The CDR3 consists of 16 residues. The germline V and J ends were trimmed by 4 bases and 4 bases, with 18 bases remaining between them. Per germline, CDR1 SGHAT and CDR2 FQNNGV. Full variable domain (rest looked up from reference TRBV11-2 and TRBJ2-3): EAGVAQSPRYKIIEKRQSVAFWCNPISGHATLYWYQQILGQGPKLLIQFQNNGVVDDSQLPKDRFSAERLKGVDSTLKIQPAKLEDSAVYLCASSSRLVGGPDTQYFGPGTRLTVL.

Only one count was recorded for this clone. The V call is TRBV5-4, the J call TRBJ1-5; the D gene is possibly TRBD1 (5 bases). This CDR3 has 14 amino acids. The V and J ends lost 3 bases and 0 bases respectively, with 7 bases between them. Germline lookup yields CDR1 SGHNT and CDR2 YYREEE (reference sequence). In nucleotides, the CDR3 is TGTGCCAGCAGCTCGACAGTTAGCAATCAGCCCCAGCATTTT. Amino acids: CASSSTVSNQPQHF.

Concerning this clone: This may come from a read error, since a much larger clone is one base off. This chain connects TRBV9 to TRBJ2-2; D unresolved. This CDR3 region has 13 residues. V lost 4 bases, J lost 3 bases, and 7 bases lay in between. CDR1 is SGDLS and CDR2 is YYNGEE in the germline V gene. CDR3 coding DNA: TGTGCCAGCAGCCCCGTTGACACCGGGGAGCTGTTTTTT. It specifies CASSPVDTGELFF. Together with reference TRBV9 and TRBJ2-2, the CDR3 gives the full variable domain: DSGVTQTPKHLITATGQRVTLRCSPRSGDLSVYWYQQSLDQGLQFLIQYYNGEERAKGNILERFSAQQFPDLHSELNLSSLELGDSALYFCASSPVDTGELFFGEGSRLTVL.

With regard to this clone: The sample carries other DNA sequences with the same CDR3. The chain carries TRBV7-9 and TRBJ2-1; D is tentatively TRBD1 or TRBD2 (5 bases each). Germline V lookup: CDR1 SEHNR, CDR2 FQNEAQ (reference sequence). V lost 2 bases and J lost 8, with 7 bases in between. The CDR3 spans 12 residues. The CDR3 loop is CASSLRGDEQFF. CDR3 coding DNA: TGTGCCAGCAGCTTACGAGGGGATGAGCAGTTCTTC.

The chain recombines TRBV5-1 with TRBJ2-2; 11 bases line up with TRBD2. The V and J ends lost 0 bases and 6 bases, in that order; junction bases with no gene match: 7. CDR1 is SGHRS, CDR2 YFSETQ, per germline. CDR3 length: 17 amino acids. CDR3 DNA: TGCGCCAGCAGCTTGGGGGCGGGACTAGCGGCCGCCGGGGAGCTGTTTTTT. Protein sequence: CASSLGAGLAAAGELFF. The full variable domain, rest sourced from reference TRBV5-1 and TRBJ2-2, is KAGVTQTPRYLIKTRGQQVTLSCSPISGHRSVSWYQQTPGQGLQFLFEYFSETQRNKGNFPGRFSGRQFSNSRSEMNVSTLELGDSALYLCASSLGAGLAAAGELFFGEGSRLTVL.

The V and J genes are TRBV10-1 and TRBJ2-7; D unclear. The CDR3 consists of 14 residues. The germline CDR1 and CDR2 sequences are WNHNN and SYGVQD (reference sequence). V lost 1 base and J lost 2, with 9 bases in between. CDR3 coding DNA: TGCGCCAGCAGTGAGTACGCGAGCCCCTACGAGCAGTACTTC. It translates to CASSEYASPYEQYF.

This clone appeared a single time. The chain carries TRBV11-2 and TRBJ2-5, with TRBD2 matching over 12 bases. The V gene end was trimmed by 1 base and the J gene end by 5 bases; junction bases not matched to a gene: 11. Per germline, CDR1 SGHAT and CDR2 FQNNGV. The CDR3 spans 18 residues. The CDR3 protein is CASSLGVLAGGTKETQYF. CDR3 nucleotide sequence: TGTGCCAGCAGCTTAGGAGTTCTAGCGGGAGGGACCAAGGAGACCCAGTACTTC.

The J gene is TRBJ2-7, the V gene TRBV9, with D unresolved. Between the trimmed V and J ends, which lost 4 bases and 2 bases, there was a span of 13 bases. The CDR3 has 14 residues. CDR1 and CDR2 from the germline V gene are SGDLS and YYNGEE. The CDR3 bases are TGTGCCAGCAGCAGAGCCGGTCTAACCTACGAGCAGTACTTC. Its translation: CASSRAGLTYEQYF.

The V gene is TRBV2, the J gene TRBJ2-3; D not certain. The CDR3 is 13 residues long. In germline, CDR1 is SNHLY, CDR2 FYNNEI. Deletions cut 6 bases from V and 1 base from J, with 8 bases between. The CDR3 sequence: CASRTDGTDTQYF. In nucleotides, the CDR3 is TGTGCCAGCAGGACGGATGGCACAGATACGCAGTATTTT.

CDR3 protein: CASSPEGQRGLSYEQYF. The CDR3 DNA sequence: TGTGCCAGCAGCCCCGAGGGACAGCGGGGTCTCTCCTACGAGCAGTACTTC. This rearrangement joins TRBV27 to TRBJ2-7; either TRBD1 or TRBD2 may fit D (7 bases each). The CDR3 extends over 17 amino acids. Germline CDR1 MNHEY, CDR2 SMNVEV (reference sequence). Trimming removed 6 bases at V and 0 bases at J, with 21 bases between.

The sample holds one count of this clone. The sample holds other DNA sequences that translate to the same CDR3. The V call is TRBV5-1, the J call TRBJ1-1; D remains unclear. The germline V gene has CDR1 SGHRS and CDR2 YFSETQ. V was clipped by 4 bases and J by 2 bases, with 6 bases between them. CDR3 size: 12 residues. The CDR3 nucleotides read TGCGCCAGCAGCCTTACAAACACTGAAGCTTTCTTT. It specifies CASSLTNTEAFF.

This clone was seen a single time. The J gene is TRBJ2-7, the V gene TRBV4-3, with D unresolved. The germline V gene encodes CDR1 LGHNA and CDR2 YSLEER. Trimming took 0 bases from V and 2 from J, leaving 8 bases between them. The CDR3 length is 14 residues. The CDR3 protein is CASSQELQTYEQYF. CDR3 sequence (DNA): TGCGCCAGCAGCCAAGAATTACAGACCTACGAGCAGTACTTC.

The V and J genes are TRBV15 and TRBJ2-7; perhaps TRBD1 as D (6 bases). From germline, CDR1 is LNHNV and CDR2 YYDKDF (reference sequence). This CDR3 is built from 15 residues. V shed 4 bases and J shed 0 bases, with 13 bases lying between them. In DNA form, the CDR3 reads TGTGCCACCAGCATCTTAGACAGGAGCTCCTACGAGCAGTACTTC. Amino acids: CATSILDRSSYEQYF.